Below, one TCR beta chain is given with its context. The repertoire was sequenced with immunoSEQ multiplex PCR; TCRdb's copy has only in-frame clones and lacks some. The sample lists approximately 340,000 clones, around 83% occurring once. The source of the sample is a study of Ad26.COV2.S vaccination and SARS-CoV-2 variants. Described treatment: about 20 received Ad26.COV2.S at low or high dose, single or two shots; roughly five received placebo; per-sample allocation not given. Samples analyzed were those drawn on day 63 after the first vaccine or placebo injection. The CDR3 has 15 amino acids. CDR1 and CDR2 from the germline V gene are SGHTA and FQGNSA. Deletions cut 0 bases from V and 1 base from J, with 9 bases between.

The chain carries TRBV7-2 and TRBJ1-2; a weak D match, TRBD1 (5 bases). This material consisted of peripheral blood, taken in a trial of Ad26.COV2.S vaccine versus placebo. This receptor was identified in a person between 18 and 65 years old who received the Ad26.COV2.S COVID-19 vaccine or a placebo. CDR3 nucleotide sequence: TGTGCCAGCAGCTTAGCCTTGGGGGGTAACTATGGCTACACCTTC. The encoded protein is CASSLALGGNYGYTF.